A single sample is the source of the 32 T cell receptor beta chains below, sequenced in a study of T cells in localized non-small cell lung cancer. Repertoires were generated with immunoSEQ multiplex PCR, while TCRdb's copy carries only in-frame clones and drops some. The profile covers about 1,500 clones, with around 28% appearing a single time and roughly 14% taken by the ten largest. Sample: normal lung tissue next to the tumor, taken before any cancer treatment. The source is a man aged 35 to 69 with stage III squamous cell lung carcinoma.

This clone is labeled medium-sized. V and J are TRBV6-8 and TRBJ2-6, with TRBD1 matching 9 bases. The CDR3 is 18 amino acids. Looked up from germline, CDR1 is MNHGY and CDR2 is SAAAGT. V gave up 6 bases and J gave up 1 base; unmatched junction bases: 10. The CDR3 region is CASRPPGQGVSGANVLTF. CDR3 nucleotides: TGTGCCAGCAGACCCCCGGGACAGGGAGTTTCTGGGGCCAACGTCCTGACTTTC.

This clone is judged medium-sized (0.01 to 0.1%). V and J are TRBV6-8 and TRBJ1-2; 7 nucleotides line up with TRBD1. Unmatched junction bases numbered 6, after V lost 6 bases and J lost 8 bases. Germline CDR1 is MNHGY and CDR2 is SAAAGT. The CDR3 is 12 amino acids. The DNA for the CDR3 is TGTGCCAGCAGAGACAGGGTTGGGGGCTACACCTTC. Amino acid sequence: CASRDRVGGYTF.

The CDR3 sequence is CASSANTKGGTGGYGYTF. CDR3 DNA: TGTGCCAGCAGCGCCAATACGAAGGGAGGGACAGGGGGTTATGGCTACACCTTC. The chain has TRBV9 and TRBJ1-2; 11 bases fit TRBD1. The CDR3 totals 18 residues. The ends lost 3 bases at V and 5 bases at J; junction bases unmatched: 15. Germline V lookup: CDR1 SGDLS, CDR2 YYNGEE.

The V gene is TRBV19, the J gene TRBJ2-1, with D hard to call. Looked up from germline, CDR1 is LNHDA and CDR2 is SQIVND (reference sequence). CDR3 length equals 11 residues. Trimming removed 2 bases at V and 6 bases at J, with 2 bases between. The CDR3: CASSISNEQFF. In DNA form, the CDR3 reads TGTGCCAGTAGTATAAGCAATGAGCAGTTCTTC.

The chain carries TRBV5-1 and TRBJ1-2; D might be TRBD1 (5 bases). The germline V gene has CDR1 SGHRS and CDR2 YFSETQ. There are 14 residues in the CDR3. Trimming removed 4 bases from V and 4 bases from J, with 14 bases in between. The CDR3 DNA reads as TGCGCCAGCAGCCGCGAGACAGAACTCTATGGCTACACCTTC. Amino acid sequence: CASSRETELYGYTF.

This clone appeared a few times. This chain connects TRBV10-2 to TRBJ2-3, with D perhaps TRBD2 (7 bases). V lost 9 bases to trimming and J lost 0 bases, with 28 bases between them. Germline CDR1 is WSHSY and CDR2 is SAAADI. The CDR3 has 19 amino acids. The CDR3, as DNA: TGCGCCAGTATCCTTGGCGGGGGCCCTCCATTTTCTAGCACAGATACGCAGTATTTT. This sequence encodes CASILGGGPPFSSTDTQYF.

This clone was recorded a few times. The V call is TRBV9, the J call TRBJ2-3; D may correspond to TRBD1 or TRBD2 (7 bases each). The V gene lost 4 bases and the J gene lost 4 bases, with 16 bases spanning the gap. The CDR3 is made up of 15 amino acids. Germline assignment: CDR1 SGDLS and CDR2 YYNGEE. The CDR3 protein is CASSPRGGEADTQYF. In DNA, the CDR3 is TGTGCCAGCAGCCCCAGGGGGGGGGAAGCAGATACGCAGTATTTT. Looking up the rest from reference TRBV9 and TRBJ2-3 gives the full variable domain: DSGVTQTPKHLITATGQRVTLRCSPRSGDLSVYWYQQSLDQGLQFLIQYYNGEERAKGNILERFSAQQFPDLHSELNLSSLELGDSALYFCASSPRGGEADTQYFGPGTRLTVL.

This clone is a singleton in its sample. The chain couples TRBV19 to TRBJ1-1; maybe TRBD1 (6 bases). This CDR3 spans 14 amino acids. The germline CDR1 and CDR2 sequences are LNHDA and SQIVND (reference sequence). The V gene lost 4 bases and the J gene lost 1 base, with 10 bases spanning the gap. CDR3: CASSNRGGNTEAFF. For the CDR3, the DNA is TGTGCCAGTAGTAATAGGGGGGGGAACACTGAAGCTTTCTTT.

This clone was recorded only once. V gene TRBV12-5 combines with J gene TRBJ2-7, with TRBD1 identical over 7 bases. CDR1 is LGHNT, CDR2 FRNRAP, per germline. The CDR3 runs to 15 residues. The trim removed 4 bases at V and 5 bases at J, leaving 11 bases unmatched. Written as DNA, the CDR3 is TGTGCTAGTGGTTCGCAATTACAGGGGCTCAACGAGCAGTACTTC. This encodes CASGSQLQGLNEQYF. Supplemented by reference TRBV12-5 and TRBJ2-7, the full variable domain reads DARVTQTPRHKVTEMGQEVTMRCQPILGHNTVFWYRQTMMQGLELLAYFRNRAPLDDSGMPKDRFSAEMPDATLATLKIQPSEPRDSAVYFCASGSQLQGLNEQYFGPGTRLTVT.

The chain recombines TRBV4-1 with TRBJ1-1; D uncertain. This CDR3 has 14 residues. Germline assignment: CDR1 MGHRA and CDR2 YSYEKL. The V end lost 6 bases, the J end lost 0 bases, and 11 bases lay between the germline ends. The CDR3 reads CASSEGGLNTEAFF. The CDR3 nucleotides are TGCGCCAGCAGTGAGGGAGGATTGAACACTGAAGCTTTCTTT.

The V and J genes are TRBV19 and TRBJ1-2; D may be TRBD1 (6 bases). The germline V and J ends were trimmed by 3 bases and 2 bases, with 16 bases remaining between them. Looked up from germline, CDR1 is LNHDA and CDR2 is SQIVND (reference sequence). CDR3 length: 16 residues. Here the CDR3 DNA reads TGTGCCAGTAGTATCCCCTCCTGGACAGCAAACTATGGCTACACCTTC. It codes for CASSIPSWTANYGYTF.

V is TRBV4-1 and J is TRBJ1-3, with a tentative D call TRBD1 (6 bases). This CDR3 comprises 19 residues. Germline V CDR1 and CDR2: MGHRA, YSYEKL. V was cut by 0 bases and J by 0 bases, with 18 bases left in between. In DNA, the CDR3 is TGCGCCAGCAGCCAAGAGGGCGACAGGACTTTAAGCTCTGGAAACACCATATATTTT. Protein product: CASSQEGDRTLSSGNTIYF.

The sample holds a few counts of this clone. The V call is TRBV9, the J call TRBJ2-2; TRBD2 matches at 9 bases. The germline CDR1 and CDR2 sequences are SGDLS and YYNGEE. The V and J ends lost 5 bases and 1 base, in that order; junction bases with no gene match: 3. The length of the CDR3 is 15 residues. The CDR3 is CASRELAGNTGELFF. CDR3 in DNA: TGTGCCAGCAGGGAACTAGCGGGGAACACCGGGGAGCTGTTTTTT.

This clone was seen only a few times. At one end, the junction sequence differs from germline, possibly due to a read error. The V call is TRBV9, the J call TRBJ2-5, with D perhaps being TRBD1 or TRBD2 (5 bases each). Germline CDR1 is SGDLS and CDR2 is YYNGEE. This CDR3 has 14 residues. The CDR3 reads CANSAMGEVETQYF. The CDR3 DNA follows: TGTGCCAACAGCGCGATGGGGGAAGTGGAGACCCAGTACTTC. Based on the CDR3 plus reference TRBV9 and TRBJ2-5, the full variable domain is DSGVTQTPKHLITATGQRVTLRCSPRSGDLSVYWYQQSLDQGLQFLIQYYNGEERAKGNILERFSAQQFPDLHSELNLSSLELGDSALYFCANSAMGEVETQYFGPGTRLLVL.

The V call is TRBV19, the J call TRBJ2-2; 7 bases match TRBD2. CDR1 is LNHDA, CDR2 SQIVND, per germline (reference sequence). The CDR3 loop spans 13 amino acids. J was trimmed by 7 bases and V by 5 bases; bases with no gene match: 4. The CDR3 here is CASSLGTIGELFF. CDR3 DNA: TGTGCCAGTAGTCTAGGGACTATCGGGGAGCTGTTTTTT.

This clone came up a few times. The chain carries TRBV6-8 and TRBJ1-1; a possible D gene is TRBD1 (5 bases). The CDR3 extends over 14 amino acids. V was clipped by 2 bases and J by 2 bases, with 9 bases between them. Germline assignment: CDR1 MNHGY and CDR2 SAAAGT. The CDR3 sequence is CASSYVGTNTEAFF. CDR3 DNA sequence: TGTGCCAGCAGTTACGTGGGGACCAACACTGAAGCTTTCTTT.

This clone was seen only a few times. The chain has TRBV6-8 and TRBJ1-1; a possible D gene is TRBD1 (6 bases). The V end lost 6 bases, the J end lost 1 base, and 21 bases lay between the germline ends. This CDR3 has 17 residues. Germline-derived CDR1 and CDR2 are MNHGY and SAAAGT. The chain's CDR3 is CASRNRDTGRGNTEAFF. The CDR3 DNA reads TGTGCCAGCAGAAACCGGGACACCGGACGAGGGAACACTGAAGCTTTCTTT.

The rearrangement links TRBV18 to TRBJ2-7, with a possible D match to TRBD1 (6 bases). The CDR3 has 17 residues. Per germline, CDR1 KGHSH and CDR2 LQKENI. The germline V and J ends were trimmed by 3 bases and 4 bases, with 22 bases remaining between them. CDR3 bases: TGTGCCAGCTCACCGGGTTTTAACAGGGTGACCGATTACGAGCAGTACTTC. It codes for CASSPGFNRVTDYEQYF.

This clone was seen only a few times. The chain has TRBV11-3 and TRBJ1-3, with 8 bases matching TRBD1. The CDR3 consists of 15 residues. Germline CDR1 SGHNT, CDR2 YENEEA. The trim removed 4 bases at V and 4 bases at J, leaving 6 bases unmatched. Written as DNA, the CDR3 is TGTGCCAGCAGCTCTATGACAGGGGTGGGAAACACCATATATTTT. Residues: CASSSMTGVGNTIYF.

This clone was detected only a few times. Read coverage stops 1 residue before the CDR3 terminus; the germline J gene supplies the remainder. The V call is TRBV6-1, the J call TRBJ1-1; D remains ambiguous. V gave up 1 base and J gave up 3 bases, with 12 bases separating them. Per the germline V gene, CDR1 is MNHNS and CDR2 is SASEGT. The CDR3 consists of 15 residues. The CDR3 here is CASSEVAPSDTEAFF. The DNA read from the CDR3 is TGTGCCAGCAGTGAAGTCGCCCCATCGGACACTGAAGCTTTC.

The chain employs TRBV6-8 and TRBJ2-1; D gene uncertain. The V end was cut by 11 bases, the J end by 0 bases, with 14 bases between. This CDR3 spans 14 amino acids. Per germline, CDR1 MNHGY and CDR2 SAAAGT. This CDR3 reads CAPRPTLSYNEQFF. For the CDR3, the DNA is TGTGCCCCGAGGCCAACCCTCTCCTACAATGAGCAGTTCTTC.

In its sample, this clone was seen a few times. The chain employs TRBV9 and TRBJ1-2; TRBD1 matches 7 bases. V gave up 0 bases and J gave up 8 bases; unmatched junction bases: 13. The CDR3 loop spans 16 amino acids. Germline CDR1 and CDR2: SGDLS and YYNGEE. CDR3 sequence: CASSVERGTGVGGYTF. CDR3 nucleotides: TGTGCCAGCAGCGTAGAGAGGGGTACAGGGGTTGGAGGCTACACCTTC.

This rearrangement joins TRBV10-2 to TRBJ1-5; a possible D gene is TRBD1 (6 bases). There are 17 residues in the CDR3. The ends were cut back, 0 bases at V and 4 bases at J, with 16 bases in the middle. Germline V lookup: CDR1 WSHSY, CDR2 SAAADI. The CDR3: CASSESDYRVPNQPQHF. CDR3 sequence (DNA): TGCGCCAGCAGTGAGTCGGATTACAGGGTCCCAAATCAGCCCCAGCATTTT.

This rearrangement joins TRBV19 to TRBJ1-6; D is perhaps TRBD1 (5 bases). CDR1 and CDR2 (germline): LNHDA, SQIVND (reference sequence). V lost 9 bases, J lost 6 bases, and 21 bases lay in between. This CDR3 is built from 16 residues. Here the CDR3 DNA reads TGTGCCAGCCAACCAAGAACAGGAGGAAGTAATTCACCCCTCCACTTT. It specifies CASQPRTGGSNSPLHF.

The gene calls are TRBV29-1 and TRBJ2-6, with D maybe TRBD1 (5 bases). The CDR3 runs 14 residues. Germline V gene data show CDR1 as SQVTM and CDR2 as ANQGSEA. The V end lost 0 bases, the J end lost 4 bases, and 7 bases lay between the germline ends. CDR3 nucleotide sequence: TGCAGCGTTGAAGATCAGGGCGGGGCCAACGTCCTGACTTTC. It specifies CSVEDQGGANVLTF.

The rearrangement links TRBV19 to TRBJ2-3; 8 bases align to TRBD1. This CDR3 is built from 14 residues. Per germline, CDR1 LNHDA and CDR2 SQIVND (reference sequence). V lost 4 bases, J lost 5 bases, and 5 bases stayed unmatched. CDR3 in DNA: TGTGCCAGTAGTAAGGACAGGGCTCAAGATACGCAGTATTTT. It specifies CASSKDRAQDTQYF.

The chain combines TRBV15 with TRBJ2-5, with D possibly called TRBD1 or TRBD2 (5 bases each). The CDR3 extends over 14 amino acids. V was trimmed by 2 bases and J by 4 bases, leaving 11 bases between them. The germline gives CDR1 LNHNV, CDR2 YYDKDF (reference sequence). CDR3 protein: CATSRHGTSETQYF. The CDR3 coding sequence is TGTGCCACCAGCAGACACGGGACCTCAGAGACCCAGTACTTC.

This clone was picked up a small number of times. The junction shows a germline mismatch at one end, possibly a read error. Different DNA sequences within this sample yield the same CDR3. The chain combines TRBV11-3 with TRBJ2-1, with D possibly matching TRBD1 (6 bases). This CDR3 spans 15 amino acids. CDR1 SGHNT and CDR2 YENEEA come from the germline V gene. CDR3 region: CASSLSGTSKNEQFF. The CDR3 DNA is TGTGCCAGCAGCTTATCCGGGACATCTAAGAATGAGCAATTCTTC.

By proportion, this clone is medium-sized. For the CDR3, the DNA is TGTGCCAGCAGCTTTGGTAGCCAGTCGGAGACCCAGTACTTC. Protein: CASSFGSQSETQYF. The genes are TRBV11-3 and TRBJ2-5; D uncertain. Germline lookup yields CDR1 SGHNT and CDR2 YENEEA. With 3 bases removed from V and 5 bases from J, the gap between germline ends came to 13 bases. There are 14 residues in the CDR3. Drawing the rest from reference TRBV11-3 and TRBJ2-5, the complete variable domain is EAGVVQSPRYKIIEKKQPVAFWCNPISGHNTLYWYLQNLGQGPELLIRYENEEAVDDSQLPKDRFSAERLKGVDSTLKIQPAELGDSAVYLCASSFGSQSETQYFGPGTRLLVL.

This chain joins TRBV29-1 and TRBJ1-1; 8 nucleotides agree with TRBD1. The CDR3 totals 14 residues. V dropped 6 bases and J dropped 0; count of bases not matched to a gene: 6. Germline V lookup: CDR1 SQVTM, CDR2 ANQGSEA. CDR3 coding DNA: TGCAGCGTGAGGGAGGGACAGGTGAACACTGAAGCTTTCTTT. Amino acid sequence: CSVREGQVNTEAFF. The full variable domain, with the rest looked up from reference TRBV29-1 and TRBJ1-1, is SAVISQKPSRDICQRGTSLTIQCQVDSQVTMMFWYRQQPGQSLTLIATANQGSEATYESGFVIDKFPISRPNLTFSTLTVSNMSPEDSSIYLCSVREGQVNTEAFFGQGTRLTVV.

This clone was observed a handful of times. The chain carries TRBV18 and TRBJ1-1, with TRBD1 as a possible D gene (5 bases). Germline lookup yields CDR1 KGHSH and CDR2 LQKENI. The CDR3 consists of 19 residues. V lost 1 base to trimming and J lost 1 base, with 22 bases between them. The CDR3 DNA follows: TGTGCCAGCTCACCACTTCCTGGGGCTTCCCTGTCCACGAACACTGAAGCTTTCTTT. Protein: CASSPLPGASLSTNTEAFF. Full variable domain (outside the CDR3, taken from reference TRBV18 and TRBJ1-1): NAGVMQNPRHLVRRRGQEARLRCSPMKGHSHVYWYRQLPEEGLKFMVYLQKENIIDESGMPKERFSAEFPKEGPSILRIQQVVRGDSAAYFCASSPLPGASLSTNTEAFFGQGTRLTVV.

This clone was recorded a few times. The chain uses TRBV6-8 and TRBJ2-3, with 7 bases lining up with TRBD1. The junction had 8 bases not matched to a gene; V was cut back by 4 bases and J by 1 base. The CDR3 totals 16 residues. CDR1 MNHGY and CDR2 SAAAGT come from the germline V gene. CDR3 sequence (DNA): TGTGCCAGCAGTTGGGGTGCAGGACAGGGCACAGATACGCAGTATTTT. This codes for CASSWGAGQGTDTQYF.